This T cell receptor beta chain is from a study of cytomegalovirus exposure and HLA in healthy donors. General study results and limits: Several top significant clusters appeared, in a later analysis, to be linked to common viral pathogens. In a later analysis, HLA-associated beta chains showed higher expansion and lower generation probabilities than comparable chains.

This clone was detected a few times. As yet, its antigen is unknown. CDR3 length: 15 residues. CDR1 SGHRS and CDR2 YFSETQ come from the germline V gene. V was shortened by 1 base and J by 0 bases, with 11 bases between the two germline ends. PCR used 60 Vbeta primers and 13 Jbeta primers. The table came from immunoSEQ multiplex PCR; TCRdb's copy has only in-frame clones and leaves some out. The sample consists of some 120,000 clones, around 85% of them appearing once. The clonotype comes from a woman in her thirties in good health and CMV-seropositive. Source material: PBMCs. The rearrangement joins TRBV5-1 to TRBJ2-7; TRBD1 is a possible D gene (6 bases). The CDR3: CASSLKGVSSYEQYF. DNA of the CDR3: TGCGCCAGCAGCTTGAAGGGGGTTTCCTCCTACGAGCAGTACTTC.